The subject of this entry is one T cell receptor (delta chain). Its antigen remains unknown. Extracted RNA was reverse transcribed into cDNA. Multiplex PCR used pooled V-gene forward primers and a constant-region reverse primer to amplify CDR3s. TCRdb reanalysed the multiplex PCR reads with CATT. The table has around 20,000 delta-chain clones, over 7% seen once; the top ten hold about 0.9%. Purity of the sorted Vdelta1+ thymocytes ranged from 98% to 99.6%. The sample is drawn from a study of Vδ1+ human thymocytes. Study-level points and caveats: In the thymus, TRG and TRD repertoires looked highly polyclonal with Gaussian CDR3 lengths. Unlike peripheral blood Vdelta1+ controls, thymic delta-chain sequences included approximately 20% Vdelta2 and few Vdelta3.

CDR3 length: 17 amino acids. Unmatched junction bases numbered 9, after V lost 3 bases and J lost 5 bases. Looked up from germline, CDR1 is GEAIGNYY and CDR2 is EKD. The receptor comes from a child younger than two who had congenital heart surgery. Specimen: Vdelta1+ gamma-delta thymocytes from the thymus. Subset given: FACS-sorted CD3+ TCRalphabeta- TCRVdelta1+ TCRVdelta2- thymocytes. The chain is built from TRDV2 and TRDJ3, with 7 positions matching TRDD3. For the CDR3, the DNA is TGTGCCTGTGACGCCTGGGGATATCCCAGGGACACCCGACAGATGTTTTTC. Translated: CACDAWGYPRDTRQMFF.